Each of the 18 T cell receptor beta chains below was sequenced from the same sample in a study of cytomegalovirus exposure and HLA in healthy donors. It was with 60 Vbeta and 13 Jbeta primers that the PCR ran. The assay was immunoSEQ multiplex PCR, and TCRdb's table has in-frame clones only and misses some. The sample holds about 200,000 clones; 85% to 90% are singletons and the top ten take about 1.7%. Input material: PBMCs. These receptors originate from a woman younger than 30 in good health and CMV-seronegative.

The V gene is TRBV7-9, the J gene TRBJ1-4; possibly TRBD1 for D (6 bases). Germline CDR1 is SEHNR and CDR2 is FQNEAQ (reference sequence). The length of the CDR3 is 16 residues. With 5 bases removed from V and 8 bases from J, the gap between germline ends came to 21 bases. The CDR3: CASSLALGGRQEKLFF. The CDR3 nucleotides read TGTGCCAGCAGCCTGGCCCTCGGGGGGCGGCAGGAAAAACTGTTTTTT.

This chain connects TRBV2 to TRBJ1-5; no definite D call. The CDR3 runs to 15 residues. Germline loops: CDR1 SNHLY, CDR2 FYNNEI. V lost 2 bases to trimming and J lost 4 bases, with 12 bases between them. CDR3 sequence: CASSESGYRNQPQHF. Written as DNA, the CDR3 is TGTGCCAGCAGTGAATCGGGGTACAGAAATCAGCCCCAGCATTTT.

The chain is built from TRBV13 and TRBJ1-2, with a possible D match to TRBD1 (5 bases). V lost 0 bases and J 4 bases, leaving 12 bases between the germline ends. Germline values: CDR1 PRHDT, CDR2 FYEKMQ (reference sequence). This CDR3 region has 15 residues. CDR3 in amino acids: CASSLGQGRSYGYTF. The CDR3 region has the DNA TGTGCCAGCAGCTTAGGCCAGGGAAGGTCCTATGGCTACACCTTC.

The CDR3 loop reads CASSQELGYEQYF. CDR3 DNA sequence: TGTGCCAGCAGCCAAGAACTAGGGTACGAGCAGTACTTC. The genes are TRBV14 and TRBJ2-7; D possibly corresponds to TRBD2 (5 bases). Trimming removed 0 bases at V and 4 bases at J, with 7 bases between. Germline-derived CDR1 and CDR2 are SGHDN and FVKESK. This CDR3 comprises 13 residues. The full variable domain, in which reference TRBV14 and TRBJ2-7 provide the parts outside the CDR3, is EAGVTQFPSHSVIEKGQTVTLRCDPISGHDNLYWYRRVMGKEIKFLLHFVKESKQDESGMPNNRFLAERTGGTYSTLKVQPAELEDSGVYFCASSQELGYEQYFGPGTRLTVT.

The gene calls are TRBV4-1 and TRBJ2-5; D unclear. The CDR3 length is 14 residues. Germline V gene sequence: CDR1 MGHRA, CDR2 YSYEKL. With 3 bases removed from V and 0 bases from J, the gap between germline ends came to 8 bases. CDR3 residues: CASSHPDNQETQYF. CDR3 DNA: TGCGCCAGCAGCCATCCCGACAACCAAGAGACCCAGTACTTC.

The V call is TRBV5-6, the J call TRBJ2-7; a possible D gene is TRBD1 (5 bases). In germline, CDR1 is SGHDT, CDR2 YYEEEE. The V end was cut by 1 base, the J end by 3 bases, with 20 bases between. The CDR3 length is 17 residues. CDR3 DNA sequence: TGTGCCAGCAGCTTGAAAACAGGCAGTGGTTCGGGCTACGAGCAGTACTTC. It encodes CASSLKTGSGSGYEQYF.

This sequence joins TRBV7-2 and TRBJ1-3, with D uncertain. Germline CDR1 SGHTA, CDR2 FQGNSA. V lost 0 bases, J lost 0 bases, and 6 bases lay in between. The CDR3 is 15 amino acids. The CDR3 loop is CASSLASLSGNTIYF. CDR3 nucleotide sequence: TGTGCCAGCAGCTTAGCCTCACTCTCTGGAAACACCATATATTTT.

The rearrangement uses TRBV5-6 and TRBJ1-1, with D maybe TRBD1 (6 bases). The germline CDR1 and CDR2 sequences are SGHDT and YYEEEE. Deletions cut 0 bases from V and 4 bases from J, with 7 bases between. The CDR3 totals 13 residues. The CDR3 spells CASSLDRATEAFF. In DNA form, the CDR3 reads TGTGCCAGCAGCTTGGACAGGGCCACTGAAGCTTTCTTT.

This rearrangement joins TRBV30 to TRBJ1-1, with D possibly TRBD1 on 5 matching bases. Germline V gives CDR1 GTSNPN, CDR2 SVGIG (reference sequence). The CDR3 loop spans 13 amino acids. V lost 5 bases and J 3 bases, leaving 13 bases between the germline ends. The CDR3 here is CAWSIGTDTEAFF. CDR3 sequence (DNA): TGTGCCTGGTCTATAGGGACTGACACTGAAGCTTTCTTT.

The J gene is TRBJ2-3, the V gene TRBV19, with TRBD2 identical over 13 bases. The V gene end was trimmed by 7 bases and the J gene end by 9 bases; junction bases not matched to a gene: 13. The CDR3 contains 16 residues. CDR1 and CDR2 (germline): LNHDA, SQIVND (reference sequence). CDR3 residues: CASKIGLAGASGTQYF. The CDR3 DNA reads TGTGCCAGTAAAATCGGACTAGCGGGGGCCTCTGGAACGCAGTATTTT.

The chain is built from TRBV5-6 and TRBJ2-3; 9 positions match TRBD2. This CDR3 comprises 16 residues. Germline loops: CDR1 SGHDT, CDR2 YYEEEE. With V trimmed by 5 bases and J by 4 bases, 11 bases remained unmatched. CDR3 amino acids: CASSLEGLAGPDTQYF. In nucleotides, the CDR3 is TGTGCCAGCAGTCTGGAAGGGCTAGCGGGGCCAGATACGCAGTATTTT.

V gene TRBV18 combines with J gene TRBJ2-1, with D possibly TRBD1 on 6 matching bases. Deletions cut 6 bases from V and 6 bases from J, with 12 bases between. The V gene's germline CDR1 is KGHSH and CDR2 LQKENI. The CDR3 consists of 13 residues. In nucleotides, the CDR3 is TGTGCCAGCTCTCTCGGACAGTTCAATGAGCAGTTCTTC. Translation: CASSLGQFNEQFF.

V usage is TRBV14 and J usage is TRBJ2-5, with TRBD1 identical over 8 bases. The junction had 12 bases not matched to a gene; V was cut back by 4 bases and J by 5 bases. The germline gives CDR1 SGHDN, CDR2 FVKESK. This CDR3 is built from 16 residues. The CDR3 spells CASSPWTGLVRETQYF. The CDR3 nucleotides read TGTGCCAGCAGCCCCTGGACAGGGTTGGTCAGGGAGACCCAGTACTTC.

Note on this clone: The junction departs from germline at one end; a sequencing error may be responsible. The CDR3 loop reads CASREDSGNTEAFF. CDR3 nucleotides: TGTGCCAGCAGGGAAGACAGTGGGAACACTGAAGCTTTCTTT. This sequence joins TRBV6-1 and TRBJ1-1, with TRBD1 as a possible D gene (5 bases). Germline loops: CDR1 MNHNS, CDR2 SASEGT. The CDR3 is 14 residues long.

V usage is TRBV9 and J usage is TRBJ1-6; weak D call: TRBD1 (5 bases). Trimming took off 5 bases at V and 0 bases at J, with 15 bases between the two ends. This CDR3 contains 17 residues. CDR1 is SGDLS, CDR2 YYNGEE, per germline. Here the CDR3 reads CASSEDTSSSYNSPLHF. CDR3 DNA: TGTGCCAGCAGTGAGGACACCTCAAGCTCCTATAATTCACCCCTCCACTTT. The full variable domain, completed using reference TRBV9 and TRBJ1-6, is DSGVTQTPKHLITATGQRVTLRCSPRSGDLSVYWYQQSLDQGLQFLIQYYNGEERAKGNILERFSAQQFPDLHSELNLSSLELGDSALYFCASSEDTSSSYNSPLHFGNGTRLTVT.

The chain is built from TRBV6-6 and TRBJ2-7, with a possible D match to TRBD1 (5 bases). CDR3 length: 14 residues. V lost 7 bases to trimming and J lost 0 bases, with 13 bases between them. The V gene's germline CDR1 is MNHNY and CDR2 SVGAGI (reference sequence). The CDR3 here is CASTPLDSSYEQYF. The DNA of the CDR3 is TGTGCCAGCACCCCCCTCGACAGCTCCTACGAGCAGTACTTC.

The chain carries TRBV28 and TRBJ1-2; D unresolved. The ends were cut back, 10 bases at V and 2 bases at J, with 17 bases in the middle. CDR3 size: 14 residues. CDR1 and CDR2 from the germline V gene are MDHEN and SYDVKM. CDR3 DNA sequence: TGTGCCATCGAGAGCATCGGGGAAAACTATGGCTACACCTTC. It encodes CAIESIGENYGYTF.

The sample holds a few counts of this clone. DNA for the CDR3: TGTGCCAGCAGTGAAGAGGGAGGGGGGGTCACTGAAGCTTTCTTT. Translating it yields CASSEEGGGVTEAFF. The chain combines TRBV6-1 with TRBJ1-1, with D tentatively TRBD1 (6 bases). Germline V gene lookup returns CDR1 MNHNS and CDR2 SASEGT. This CDR3 region has 15 residues. V gave up 1 base and J gave up 4 bases, with 13 bases separating them.